Below, 23 T cell receptor beta chains from the same sample are listed, as sequenced in a study of CD8+CD57+ T cells in acquired aplastic anemia. Those patients picked for sequencing had displayed CD8+CD57+ cell expansion on flow cytometry. TCR beta VDJ and CDR3 profiling used genomic DNA as template. Via MiXCR, TCRdb re-called the reads, giving one row per CDR3 protein. The table records around 210,000 distinct CDR3 sequences, 55% to 65% of them present only once. Sequences were obtained from sorted CD4+, CD8+, or CD8+CD57+ T cells (not recorded which) from PBMCs. Every receptor here comes from a human donor with aplastic anemia.

The rearrangement joins TRBV3-1 to TRBJ1-2; D is undetermined. V shed 1 base and J shed 2 bases, with 5 bases lying between them. CDR1 LGHDT and CDR2 YNNKEL come from the germline V gene (reference sequence). The CDR3 is 13 amino acids. CDR3 nucleotides: TGTGCCAGCAGCCAAGTAGGGAACTATGGCTACACCTTC. It specifies CASSQVGNYGYTF.

The chain has TRBV15 and TRBJ2-1; D may correspond to TRBD1 or TRBD2 (7 bases each). Trimming took 2 bases from V and 15 from J, leaving 29 bases between them. The germline CDR1 and CDR2 sequences are LNHNV and YYDKDF (reference sequence). The CDR3 is 17 residues long. CDR3 region: CATSRPQGVGGRASPFF. In DNA, the CDR3 is TGTGCCACCAGCAGACCCCAGGGGGTTGGAGGGAGGGCCTCTCCGTTCTTC.

V gene TRBV7-3 combines with J gene TRBJ2-1; tentative D call: TRBD2 (6 bases). There are 15 residues in the CDR3. V lost 5 bases and J 5 bases, leaving 16 bases between the germline ends. The germline V gene encodes CDR1 SGHTA and CDR2 FQGTGA. The CDR3 region is CASSLGGAGDNEQFF. DNA for the CDR3: TGTGCCAGCAGCCTCGGCGGAGCGGGTGACAATGAGCAGTTCTTC.

This rearrangement joins TRBV9 to TRBJ2-7, with a tentative D call TRBD1 (5 bases). The germline CDR1 and CDR2 sequences are SGDLS and YYNGEE. The CDR3 length is 13 residues. Trimming stripped 5 bases from V and 3 bases from J, with 12 bases between. CDR3 protein: CASSYDSDYEQYF. The CDR3 DNA follows: TGTGCCAGCAGTTATGACAGCGACTACGAGCAGTACTTC.

With respect to this clonotype: An end of the junction does not agree with germline; a read error may underlie this. The chain carries TRBV27 and TRBJ2-3; the match to TRBD2 covers 8 bases. The CDR3 is 14 amino acids. CDR1 and CDR2 from the germline V gene are MNHEY and SMNVEV (reference sequence). The CDR3 sequence: CAGRWTSLTDTQYF. CDR3 sequence (DNA): TGTGCCGGCAGATGGACTAGCCTCACAGATACGCAGTATTTT.

The CDR3 DNA reads as TGTGCCAGCGGACAGGGAAGACACTCGGAGACCCAGTACTTC. Encoded protein: CASGQGRHSETQYF. The chain links TRBV2 to TRBJ2-5, with TRBD1 identical over 8 bases. Germline CDR1 reads SNHLY; CDR2 reads FYNNEI. V trimming: 8 bases; J trimming: 5 bases; junction bases outside the gene matches: 10. There are 14 residues in the CDR3.

The V call is TRBV7-9, the J call TRBJ1-1; no firm D call. Germline V gives CDR1 SEHNR, CDR2 FQNEAQ (reference sequence). V shed 5 bases and J shed 0 bases, with 7 bases lying between them. The CDR3 runs to 13 residues. DNA of the CDR3: TGTGCCAGCAGCACCCAACTGAACACTGAAGCTTTCTTT. This translates into CASSTQLNTEAFF.

This sequence joins TRBV7-2 and TRBJ1-5; 7 nucleotides align to TRBD1. CDR3 length equals 15 residues. V lost 1 base and J lost 3; bases outside the gene matches: 3. CDR1 and CDR2 (germline): SGHTA, FQGNSA. The CDR3 loop is CASSLGGQHNQPQHF. Written as DNA, the CDR3 is TGTGCCAGCAGCTTAGGGGGACAGCACAATCAGCCCCAGCATTTT.

This rearrangement joins TRBV2 to TRBJ2-5; 7 bases agree with TRBD2. Germline assignment: CDR1 SNHLY and CDR2 FYNNEI. The CDR3 consists of 15 residues. Trimming removed 7 bases from V and 4 bases from J; junction bases left unmatched: 12. The CDR3 nucleotides are TGTGCCAGCATCACCGGGCAACCGGGGGGAGAGACCCAGTACTTC. Its translation is CASITGQPGGETQYF.

Note on this clonotype: A read error may explain this, as a much larger clone is one base away. This sequence joins TRBV12-3 or TRBV12-4 and TRBJ1-1; no firm D call. The CDR3 is 15 amino acids. CDR3 region: CAGSQDLYMNTEAFF. CDR3 coding DNA: TGTGCCGGCAGCCAAGACCTGTACATGAACACTGAAGCTTTCTTT.

This clonotype was seen only once. V and J are TRBV7-2 and TRBJ1-2; 7 bases match TRBD1. The trim removed 7 bases at V and 6 bases at J, leaving 14 bases unmatched. The CDR3 length is 15 residues. Germline CDR1 and CDR2: SGHTA and FQGNSA. The DNA for the CDR3 is TGTGCCAGCACCCCAAACGACAGGGTTTTTCATGGCTACACCTTC. It yields the protein CASTPNDRVFHGYTF.

This clonotype was recorded only once. This chain joins TRBV5-1 and TRBJ2-1, with 7 bases lining up with TRBD1. V lost 0 bases, J lost 7 bases, and 7 bases stayed unmatched. This CDR3 contains 15 residues. Germline V gene sequence: CDR1 SGHRS, CDR2 YFSETQ. The CDR3 region is CASSLGQGRGNEQFF. The CDR3 DNA reads as TGCGCCAGCAGCTTGGGACAGGGAAGGGGAAATGAGCAGTTCTTC.

Turning to this clonotype: A junction end diverges from the germline sequence, so it may reflect a read error. V and J are TRBV10-3 and TRBJ2-1; TRBD1 agrees at 9 bases. CDR1 and CDR2 from the germline V gene are ENHRY and SYGVKD. The CDR3 extends over 16 amino acids. CDR3 protein: CAISERDREISNEQSF. In DNA form, the CDR3 reads TGTGCCATCAGTGAGAGGGACAGGGAGATTAGCAATGAGCAGTCCTTC.

The chain recombines TRBV15 with TRBJ1-5; D is uncertain. This CDR3 has 15 residues. Trimming shortened V by 2 bases and J by 0 bases, and 8 bases separated the two germline ends. In germline, CDR1 is LNHNV, CDR2 YYDKDF (reference sequence). CDR3 coding DNA: TGTGCCACCAGCAGACCTAGCTATAGCAATCAGCCCCAGCATTTT. Residues: CATSRPSYSNQPQHF.

J is TRBJ2-2 and V is TRBV7-3; D remains unclear. The V end lost 5 bases, the J end lost 4 bases, and 2 bases lay between the germline ends. The CDR3 runs to 11 residues. Germline lookup yields CDR1 SGHTA and CDR2 FQGTGA. CDR3 amino acids: CASSITGELFF. Here the CDR3 DNA reads TGTGCCAGCAGCATCACCGGGGAGCTGTTTTTT.

The chain couples TRBV11-2 to TRBJ2-7, with TRBD2 identical over 10 bases. V lost 2 bases to trimming and J lost 1 base; unmatched junction nucleotides: 2. The CDR3 is 15 residues long. Germline CDR1 and CDR2: SGHAT and FQNNGV. This CDR3 reads CASSLWTSGSYEQYF. DNA for the CDR3: TGTGCCAGCAGCTTATGGACTAGCGGTTCCTACGAGCAGTACTTC. The variable domain in full, completed from reference TRBV11-2 and TRBJ2-7, reads EAGVAQSPRYKIIEKRQSVAFWCNPISGHATLYWYQQILGQGPKLLIQFQNNGVVDDSQLPKDRFSAERLKGVDSTLKIQPAKLEDSAVYLCASSLWTSGSYEQYFGPGTRLTVT.

This clonotype was counted a few times. V is TRBV12-3 or TRBV12-4 and J is TRBJ2-6; D gene unclear. The CDR3 loop spans 15 amino acids. The V end lost 6 bases, the J end lost 0 bases, and 9 bases lay between the germline ends. The CDR3 spells CASRLVGSGANVLTF. The CDR3 coding sequence is TGTGCCAGCAGACTCGTCGGCTCTGGGGCCAACGTCCTGACTTTC.

The chain combines TRBV7-6 with TRBJ2-7; a weak D match, TRBD1 (5 bases). Per the germline V gene, CDR1 is SGHVS and CDR2 is FNYEAQ. V lost 5 bases and J 7 bases, leaving 18 bases between the germline ends. The CDR3 loop spans 14 amino acids. The chain's CDR3 is CASSPGQGTWEQYF. For the CDR3, the DNA is TGTGCCAGCAGCCCCGGTCAGGGAACGTGGGAGCAGTACTTC. The variable domain in full, completed from reference TRBV7-6 and TRBJ2-7, reads GAGVSQSPRYKVTKRGQDVALRCDPISGHVSLYWYRQALGQGPEFLTYFNYEAQQDKSGLPNDRFSAERPEGSISTLTIQRTEQRDSAMYRCASSPGQGTWEQYFGPGTRLTVT.

This clonotype showed up just a few times. The genes are TRBV19 and TRBJ2-7; 7 bases map to TRBD1. This CDR3 is 15 amino acids long. Germline V CDR1 and CDR2: LNHDA, SQIVND (reference sequence). V dropped 5 bases and J dropped 2; count of bases not matched to a gene: 9. The CDR3 region has the DNA TGTGCCAGTAGTCCCCGGACAGGAGTGGCCTACGAGCAGTACTTC. Its protein product is CASSPRTGVAYEQYF.

The rearrangement joins TRBV9 to TRBJ2-1; tentatively, D is TRBD2 (5 bases). From germline, CDR1 is SGDLS and CDR2 YYNGEE. This CDR3 is built from 16 residues. V lost 4 bases to trimming and J lost 2 bases, with 16 bases between them. The CDR3 protein is CASSLLGPGAYNEQFF. The CDR3 DNA sequence: TGTGCCAGCAGCTTACTAGGGCCTGGGGCCTACAATGAGCAGTTCTTC. Together with reference TRBV9 and TRBJ2-1, the CDR3 gives the full variable domain: DSGVTQTPKHLITATGQRVTLRCSPRSGDLSVYWYQQSLDQGLQFLIQYYNGEERAKGNILERFSAQQFPDLHSELNLSSLELGDSALYFCASSLLGPGAYNEQFFGPGTRLTVL.

The V and J genes are TRBV10-3 and TRBJ2-6, with D tentatively TRBD1 or TRBD2 (7 bases each). Germline V CDR1 and CDR2: ENHRY, SYGVKD. The CDR3 has 15 residues. The CDR3 reads CVISQGGAGANVLTF. CDR3 DNA sequence: TGTGTCATTTCCCAGGGGGGGGCTGGGGCCAACGTCCTGACTTTC.

The chain recombines TRBV16 with TRBJ1-1, with 9 bases identical to TRBD1. The V gene end was trimmed by 6 bases and the J gene end by 5 bases; junction bases not matched to a gene: 10. Germline CDR1 is KGHSY and CDR2 is FQNENV. The CDR3 has 15 residues. The CDR3 spells CASSRAGQGKTEAFF. The CDR3 DNA reads TGTGCCAGCAGTAGGGCGGGACAGGGAAAAACTGAAGCTTTCTTT.

The chain combines TRBV11-3 with TRBJ2-2; 7 bases are a match to TRBD1. V shed 6 bases, J shed 5 bases, and the junction held 9 bases outside the gene matches. The CDR3 runs 15 residues. CDR1 and CDR2 (germline): SGHNT, YENEEA. CDR3 sequence reads: CASSYSTGWTGELFF. The CDR3 DNA reads TGTGCCAGCAGTTACTCGACAGGGTGGACCGGGGAGCTGTTTTTT.